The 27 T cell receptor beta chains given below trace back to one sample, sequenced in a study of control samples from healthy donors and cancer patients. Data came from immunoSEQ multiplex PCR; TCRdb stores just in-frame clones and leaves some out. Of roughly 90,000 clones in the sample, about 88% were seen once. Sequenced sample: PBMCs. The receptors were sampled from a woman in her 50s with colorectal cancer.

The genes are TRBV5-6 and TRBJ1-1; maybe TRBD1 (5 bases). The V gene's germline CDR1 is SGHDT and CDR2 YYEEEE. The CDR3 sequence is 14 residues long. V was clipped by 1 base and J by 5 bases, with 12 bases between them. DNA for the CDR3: TGTGCCAGCAGCTTGCTGGCAAAGGGGACTGAAGCTTTCTTT. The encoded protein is CASSLLAKGTEAFF.

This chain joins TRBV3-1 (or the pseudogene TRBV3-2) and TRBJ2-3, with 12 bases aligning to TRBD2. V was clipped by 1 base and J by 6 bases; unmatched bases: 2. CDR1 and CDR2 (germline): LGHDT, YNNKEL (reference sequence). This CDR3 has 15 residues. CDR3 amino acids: CASSQASGGADTQYF. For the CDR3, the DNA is TGTGCCAGCAGCCAAGCTAGCGGGGGGGCCGATACGCAGTATTTT.

This CDR3 reads CASSLPAQIYGYTF. Here the CDR3 DNA reads TGTGCCAGCAGCTTGCCAGCACAGATCTATGGCTACACCTTC. This chain joins TRBV5-6 and TRBJ1-2; D gene ambiguous. The V gene lost 1 base and the J gene lost 4 bases, with 11 bases spanning the gap. CDR1 is SGHDT and CDR2 is YYEEEE in the germline V gene. The CDR3 consists of 14 residues.

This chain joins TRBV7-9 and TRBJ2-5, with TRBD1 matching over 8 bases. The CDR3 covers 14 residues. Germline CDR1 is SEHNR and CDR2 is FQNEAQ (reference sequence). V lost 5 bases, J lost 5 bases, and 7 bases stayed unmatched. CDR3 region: CASSRPQGAETQYF. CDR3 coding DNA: TGTGCCAGCAGCCGCCCCCAGGGGGCGGAGACCCAGTACTTC.

The CDR3 DNA reads as TGTGCCAGCAGCTTACGGAGCTCCTATAATTCACCCCTCCACTTT. The encoded protein is CASSLRSSYNSPLHF. The chain links TRBV5-8 to TRBJ1-6; D remains unclear. The CDR3 runs 15 residues. Looked up from germline, CDR1 is SGHTS and CDR2 is YDEGEE. V lost 2 bases and J lost 0, with 6 bases in between.

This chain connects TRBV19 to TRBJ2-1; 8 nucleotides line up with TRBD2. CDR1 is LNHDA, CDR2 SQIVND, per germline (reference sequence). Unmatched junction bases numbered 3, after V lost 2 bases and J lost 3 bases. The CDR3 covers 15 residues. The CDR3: CASSIFSGIYNEQFF. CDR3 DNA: TGTGCCAGTAGTATATTTAGCGGGATCTACAATGAGCAGTTCTTC. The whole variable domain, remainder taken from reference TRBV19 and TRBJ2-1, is DGGITQSPKYLFRKEGQNVTLSCEQNLNHDAMYWYRQDPGQGLRLIYYSQIVNDFQKGDIAEGYSVSREKKESFPLTVTSAQKNPTAFYLCASSIFSGIYNEQFFGPGTRLTVL.

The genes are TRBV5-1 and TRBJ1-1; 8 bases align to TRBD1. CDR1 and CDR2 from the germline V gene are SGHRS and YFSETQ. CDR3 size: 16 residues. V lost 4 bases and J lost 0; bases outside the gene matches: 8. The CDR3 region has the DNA TGCGCCAGCAGCCGTCCCGGGACAGGTCTGAACACTGAAGCTTTCTTT. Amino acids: CASSRPGTGLNTEAFF.

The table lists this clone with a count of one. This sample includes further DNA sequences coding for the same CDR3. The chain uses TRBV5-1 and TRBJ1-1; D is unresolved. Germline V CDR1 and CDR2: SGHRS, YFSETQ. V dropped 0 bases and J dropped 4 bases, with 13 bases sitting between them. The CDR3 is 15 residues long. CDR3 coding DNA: TGCGCCAGCAGCTTGGGTGGCGAAGGTGGCACTGAAGCTTTCTTT. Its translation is CASSLGGEGGTEAFF.

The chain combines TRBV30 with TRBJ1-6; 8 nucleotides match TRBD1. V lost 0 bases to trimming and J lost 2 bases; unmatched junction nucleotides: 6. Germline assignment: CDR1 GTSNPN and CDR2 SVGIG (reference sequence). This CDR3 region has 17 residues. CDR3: CAWSVDRGGAYNSPLHF. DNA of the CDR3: TGTGCCTGGAGTGTCGACAGGGGTGGTGCCTATAATTCACCCCTCCACTTT.

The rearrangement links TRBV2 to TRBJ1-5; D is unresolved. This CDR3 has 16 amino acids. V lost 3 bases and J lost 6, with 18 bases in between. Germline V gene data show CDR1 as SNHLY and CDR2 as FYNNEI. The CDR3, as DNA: TGTGCCAGCAGTGAGGGAAACACGGGCGGCGGTCAGCCCCAGCATTTT. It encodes CASSEGNTGGGQPQHF. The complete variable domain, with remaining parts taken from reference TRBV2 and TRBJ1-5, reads EPEVTQTPSHQVTQMGQEVILRCVPISNHLYFYWYRQILGQKVEFLVSFYNNEISEKSEIFDDQFSVERPDGSNFTLKIRSTKLEDSAMYFCASSEGNTGGGQPQHFGDGTRLSIL.

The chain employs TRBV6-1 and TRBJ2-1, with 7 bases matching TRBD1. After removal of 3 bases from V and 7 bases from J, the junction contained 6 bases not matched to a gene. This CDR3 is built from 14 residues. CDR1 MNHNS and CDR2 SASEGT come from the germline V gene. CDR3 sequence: CASSEDRRPNEQFF. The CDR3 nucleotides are TGTGCCAGCAGTGAGGACAGGAGGCCAAATGAGCAGTTCTTC.

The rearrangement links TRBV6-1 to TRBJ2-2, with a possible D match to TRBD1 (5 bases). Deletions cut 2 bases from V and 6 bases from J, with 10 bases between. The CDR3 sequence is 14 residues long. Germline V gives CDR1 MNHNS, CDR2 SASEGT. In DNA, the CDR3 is TGTGCCAGCAGTGAAATCAGGGATTCCGGGGAGCTGTTTTTT. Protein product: CASSEIRDSGELFF.

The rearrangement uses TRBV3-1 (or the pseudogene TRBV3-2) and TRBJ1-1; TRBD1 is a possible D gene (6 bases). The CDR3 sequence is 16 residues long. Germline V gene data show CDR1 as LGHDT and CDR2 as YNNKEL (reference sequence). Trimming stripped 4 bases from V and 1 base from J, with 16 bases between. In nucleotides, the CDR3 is TGTGCCAGCAGCCGGAAATTGTCACAGGGGAACACTGAAGCTTTCTTT. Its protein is CASSRKLSQGNTEAFF.

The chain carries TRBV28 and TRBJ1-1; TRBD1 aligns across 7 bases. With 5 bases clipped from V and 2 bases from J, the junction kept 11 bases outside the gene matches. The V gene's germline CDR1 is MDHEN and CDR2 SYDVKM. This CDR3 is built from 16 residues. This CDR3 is CASSASGQMINTEAFF. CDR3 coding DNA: TGTGCCAGCAGTGCCTCGGGACAGATGATTAACACTGAAGCTTTCTTT.

DNA for the CDR3: TGCGCCAGCAGCCAAGGACAGGGACGAGAAAAACTGTTTTTT. Translated: CASSQGQGREKLFF. V and J are TRBV4-1 and TRBJ1-4; 7 bases are shared with TRBD1. The trim removed 1 base at V and 8 bases at J, leaving 4 bases unmatched. Germline loops: CDR1 MGHRA, CDR2 YSYEKL. This CDR3 has 14 residues.

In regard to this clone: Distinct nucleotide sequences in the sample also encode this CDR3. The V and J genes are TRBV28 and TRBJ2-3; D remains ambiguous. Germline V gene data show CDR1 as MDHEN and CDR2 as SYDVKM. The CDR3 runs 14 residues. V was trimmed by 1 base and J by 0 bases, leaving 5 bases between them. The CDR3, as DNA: TGTGCCAGCAGTTTATCACTTAGCACAGATACGCAGTATTTT. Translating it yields CASSLSLSTDTQYF.

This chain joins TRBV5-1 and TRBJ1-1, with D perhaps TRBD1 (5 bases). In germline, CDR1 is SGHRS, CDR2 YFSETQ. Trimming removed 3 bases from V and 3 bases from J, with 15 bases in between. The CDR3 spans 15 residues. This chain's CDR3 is CASSWLGGRDTEAFF. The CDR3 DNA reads TGCGCCAGCAGCTGGCTGGGGGGAAGAGACACTGAAGCTTTCTTT.

The CDR3 sequence is CASSSTGVNYGYTF. CDR3 DNA: TGTGCCAGCAGTTCGACAGGGGTTAACTATGGCTACACCTTC. This sequence joins TRBV28 and TRBJ1-2; 8 bases align to TRBD1. Germline V lookup: CDR1 MDHEN, CDR2 SYDVKM. Trimming at V came to 4 bases and at J to 1 base, leaving 2 bases not matched to a gene. The CDR3 has 14 residues.

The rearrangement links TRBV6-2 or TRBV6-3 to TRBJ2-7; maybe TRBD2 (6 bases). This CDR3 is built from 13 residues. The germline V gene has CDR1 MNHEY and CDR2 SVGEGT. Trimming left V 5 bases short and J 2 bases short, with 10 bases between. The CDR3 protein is CASSRDSAYEQYV. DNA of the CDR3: TGTGCCAGCAGTCGGGACTCCGCCTACGAGCAGTACGTC.

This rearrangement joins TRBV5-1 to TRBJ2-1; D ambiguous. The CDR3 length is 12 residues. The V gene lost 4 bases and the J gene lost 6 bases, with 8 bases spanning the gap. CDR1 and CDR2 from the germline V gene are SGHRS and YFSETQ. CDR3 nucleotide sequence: TGCGCCAGCAGCATAGTGGGCAATGAGCAGTTCTTC. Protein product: CASSIVGNEQFF. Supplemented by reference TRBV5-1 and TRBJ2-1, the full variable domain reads KAGVTQTPRYLIKTRGQQVTLSCSPISGHRSVSWYQQTPGQGLQFLFEYFSETQRNKGNFPGRFSGRQFSNSRSEMNVSTLELGDSALYLCASSIVGNEQFFGPGTRLTVL.

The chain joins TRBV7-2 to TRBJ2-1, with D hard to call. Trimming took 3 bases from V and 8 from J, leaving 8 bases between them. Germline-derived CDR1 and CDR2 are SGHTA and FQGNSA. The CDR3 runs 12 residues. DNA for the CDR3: TGTGCCAGCAGCTTCGCTGTCGATGAGCAGTTCTTC. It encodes CASSFAVDEQFF.

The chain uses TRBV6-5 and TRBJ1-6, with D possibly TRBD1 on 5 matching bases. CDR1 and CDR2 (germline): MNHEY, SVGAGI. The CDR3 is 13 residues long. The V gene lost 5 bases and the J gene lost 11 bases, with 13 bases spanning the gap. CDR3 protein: CASSPRGGAPLHF. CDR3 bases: TGTGCCAGCAGTCCACGGGGGGGGGCACCCCTCCACTTT.

This CDR3 is CASSPQGGSGETQYF. The CDR3 nucleotides read TGTGCCAGCAGCCCCCAGGGTGGGAGTGGTGAGACCCAGTACTTC. V gene TRBV7-9 combines with J gene TRBJ2-5, with D perhaps given as TRBD1 or TRBD2 (5 bases each). CDR1 is SEHNR, CDR2 FQNEAQ, per germline (reference sequence). The CDR3 is 15 amino acids. Trimming pared 5 bases from V and 5 bases from J, leaving 18 bases between.

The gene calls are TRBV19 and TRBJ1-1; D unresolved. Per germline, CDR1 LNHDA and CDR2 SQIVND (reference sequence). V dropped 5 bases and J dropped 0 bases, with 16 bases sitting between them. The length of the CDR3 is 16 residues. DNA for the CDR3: TGTGCCAGTAGTCCTAACGTGTTCGTAATGAACACTGAAGCTTTCTTT. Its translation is CASSPNVFVMNTEAFF. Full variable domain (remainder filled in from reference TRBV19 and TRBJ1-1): DGGITQSPKYLFRKEGQNVTLSCEQNLNHDAMYWYRQDPGQGLRLIYYSQIVNDFQKGDIAEGYSVSREKKESFPLTVTSAQKNPTAFYLCASSPNVFVMNTEAFFGQGTRLTVV.

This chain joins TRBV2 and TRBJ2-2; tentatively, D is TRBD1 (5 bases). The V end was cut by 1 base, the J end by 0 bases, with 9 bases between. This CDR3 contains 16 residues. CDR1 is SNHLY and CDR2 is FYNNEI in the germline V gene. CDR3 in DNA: TGTGCCAGCAGTGAAGGGGGCCTTACGAACACCGGGGAGCTGTTTTTT. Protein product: CASSEGGLTNTGELFF.

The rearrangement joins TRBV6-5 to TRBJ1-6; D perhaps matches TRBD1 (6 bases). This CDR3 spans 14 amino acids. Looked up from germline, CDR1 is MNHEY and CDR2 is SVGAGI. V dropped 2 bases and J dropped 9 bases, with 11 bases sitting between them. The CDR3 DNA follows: TGTGCCAGCAGTTACAACGGCAGGGGTTCACCCCTCCACTTT. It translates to CASSYNGRGSPLHF.

CDR3 residues: CASSLEGTFNSPLHF. For the CDR3, the DNA is TGTGCCAGCAGCTTAGAAGGGACATTTAATTCACCCCTCCACTTT. J is TRBJ1-6 and V is TRBV7-8; a possible D gene is TRBD1 (6 bases). The germline V and J ends were trimmed by 1 base and 6 bases, with 10 bases remaining between them. This CDR3 comprises 15 residues. Germline assignment: CDR1 SGHVS and CDR2 FQNEAQ.